Given below is one TCR beta chain in context. Antigen unknown. The authors reverse transcribed all of the isolated RNA, so sequencing captured expressed TCRB transcripts. Data came from immunoSEQ multiplex PCR; TCRdb stores just in-frame clones and leaves some out. Among some 900,000 clones listed, 15% to 20% were seen once. The sample comes from a study of beta chain features in type 1 diabetes. V was shortened by 5 bases and J by 2 bases, with 7 bases between the two germline ends. The CDR3 runs to 12 residues. Germline V gene lookup returns CDR1 MNHNS and CDR2 SASEGT. Notes on the study in general: Here, the possible influence of HLA type (on TCRB rearrangement) remained unresolved. In all four CD4+ subsets, TCRB CDR3 length was significantly, moderately reduced in type 1 diabetes. When cDNA is sequenced, cells with high TCR expression could be over-represented. Compared to healthy donors, patients appeared to have naive, central memory and Treg TCRB repertoires that were more alike.

The sequenced sample was naive CD4+ T cells from blood. The gene calls are TRBV6-1 and TRBJ2-7; D is unresolved. The TCR was taken from a woman younger than 30 in good health. As DNA, the CDR3 is TGTGCCAGCAGTCAAACCACCTACGAGCAGTACTTC. It encodes CASSQTTYEQYF.